The TCR beta chain described here comes from a study of T cells after yellow fever vaccination (dated by TCRdb to between 2019 and 2020). At the level of the whole study: Libraries from fractions with low cell numbers were prepared with the SMART-Seq v4 Ultra Low Input RNA kit. The cohort comprised two healthy male donors, one aged 18 to 30 and one aged 30 to 40 years. Blood was drawn at multiple timepoints before and after primary and secondary immunization, with bulk PBMC replicates and cell subsets isolated. To follow T-cell clones before and after both primary and booster YFV17D yellow fever vaccination, bulk TCR alpha and beta repertoires underwent longitudinal sequencing.

TCR cDNA was synthesized by 5'RACE template switching, which introduced a universal primer site and unique molecular identifiers. cDNA synthesis was primed from both the TCR alpha and TCR beta constant segments. Library amplification involved two PCR steps, and the second step added sample barcodes and sequencing adapters. Libraries were sequenced on Illumina HiSeq 2500 (2x100 bp) or NovaSeq (2x150 bp). The original pipeline was this. MIGEC was used to demultiplex reads and collapse the reads into UMI consensus sequences, and MiXCR was used for V(D)J alignment. Clonotypes responding to the vaccine were identified with edgeR on replicate PBMC samples, with the criteria of FDR below 0.01 and a log2 fold change above 5 up to day 15. Each bulk clonotype received a CD4 or CD8 identity based on whether the sequenced CD4 or CD8 repertoire contained that clonotype at higher abundance. A clonotype counted as NS4B-specific if enriched at least 10-fold in dextramer-positive versus dextramer-negative fractions, with CD4-biased clonotypes left out. The public reads were reprocessed in TCRdb via fastp at Q25 and MiXCR, keeping in-frame beta chains. Records with the same CDR3 protein are collapsed into one entry carrying the most frequent genes and DNA. The V and J calls and clone size are TCRdb's, not the authors'. The sample contains more than 35,000 distinct CDR3 sequences, about 7% of them found a single time. Of the sample, approximately 16% is held by the ten largest clones.

Via the germline V gene, CDR1 is LGHNA and CDR2 YSLEER. Its CDR3 holds 15 amino acids, cysteine through phenylalanine. Only the CDR3 part of the read is kept: 45 bases, read in frame from the first base. V ends up 3 bases short and J 9 bases short, with an unmatched junction base count of 8. What this sample's treatment or condition label stands for: live attenuated yellow fever vaccine strain. PBMCs were isolated from peripheral blood using a standard Ficoll-Paque protocol. Epitope-specific CD8 T cells were sorted with a dextramer loaded with the yellow fever NS4B epitope peptide, together with anti-CD3 and anti-CD8 staining. RNA was extracted with TriZol from bulk PBMCs, CD4 and CD8 fractions, and dextramer-positive and dextramer-negative fractions. Findings and caveats that apply to the study as a whole: Computational filtering was required because FACS-sorted repertoires could contain abundant contaminating clonotypes from the bulk population. Compared with the primary T-cell response, the secondary T-cell response was faster but weaker, reaching its peak on day 5 rather than on day 15. After the booster, most clones that had expanded after primary vaccination were detected again (almost 97% of CD4 and more than 80% of CD8), suggesting broad maintenance of memory. Because the study included only a couple of donors, the extent to which the findings can be generalized is limited. A small fraction of clonotypes showed up in both the CD4 and CD8 compartments, probably as a result of convergent recombination.

This clonotype was counted ten times or more. The sample holds no much larger clone one base away, and base qualities are not on file. This specimen consisted of CD8+ T cells not binding an NS4B(214-222) dextramer, sorted from PBMCs, obtained 45 days after the yellow fever booster vaccination. The intended sense of this specimen's cell subset or site label: NS4B epitope dextramer-negative CD8 T cells. The chain uses TRBV4-3 and TRBJ1-6; TRBD1 matches 7 bases in the middle. The receptor's source is a young man who received the YFV17D yellow fever vaccine. The CDR3 loop reads CASSHPGTEASPLHF. The nucleotide sequence reads TGCGCCAGCAGCCATCCCGGGACAGAGGCTTCACCCCTCCACTTT.